This T cell receptor (beta chain) was captured by sequencing in a study of blood T cell repertoires in COVID-19 (dated by TCRdb to the early 2020s). As for the study more broadly: Samples from collaborators originated in the United States, Italy and Spain and spanned both the acute and convalescent phases of COVID-19. Sample metadata almost always included a de-identified subject ID, COVID-19 status, age in years and sex. Samples came from the ongoing ImmuneRACE study (first 160 participants) plus 1,254 subjects from 6 global collaborators. The repertoires were made available in a free public database intended to serve as a resource for research on the immune response to SARS-CoV-2. The prospective study material was composed of cDNA or gDNA derived from T cells, B-cell-depleted T cells, or PBMCs. The dataset comprised deeply sampled blood TCRbeta repertoires from subjects exposed to, actively infected with, or recovered from COVID-19. Where HLA class I and class II types were available, the types were taken from metadata supplied by the sample provider, not from assay-based typing. The investigation overall reported the following: The amount of clinical and demographic metadata varied by source and participant and was provided uncurated.

Participants in the prospective study were enrolled through a virtual design, were aged 18 to 89 years, and lived in under 25 United States geographic areas. In the prospective study, participants were assigned to cohorts based on the clinical history participants reported in a screening survey and a study questionnaire. ImmuneRACE Cohort 3 recovered participants were defined by two consecutive negative NP/OP PCR tests, healthcare professional clearance, or symptom resolution. In the prospective study, whole blood, serum and a nasopharyngeal or oropharyngeal swab were collected from each participant by mobile phlebotomists. Prospective study participants could optionally give additional blood draws and questionnaires over an approximately 2-month period. Before DNA extraction, prospective study blood samples were shipped either frozen or at room temperature. TCRbeta CDR3 regions were amplified from genomic DNA by means of the immunoSEQ Assay, a bias-controlled multiplex PCR. As for the authors' bioinformatics: The number of nucleated cells in each sample was estimated by amplification of reference gene primers within the assay. To quantify the absolute abundance of each unique TCRbeta CDR3 rearrangement, sequence reads were collapsed and filtered. Productive Simpson clonality was computed per sample as the square root of Simpson's diversity index over productive rearrangements. TCRdb took over this immuneACCESS table, retaining in-frame rearrangements with V and J assigned. Such tables are incomplete; in checked studies, under half of the missing clones stem from an unresolved V gene, and the remainder is unexplained. Clonal size and the V and J genes are those of that table, whereas D and trimming came from the DNA. The sample has approximately 220,000 clones on record, 85% of them singletons. About 17% of the sample lies in the top ten.

Turning to this clone: Its antigen is not yet known. No clone much larger than this one lies a single base away; base qualities are absent.

Reading the germline V gene (reference sequence) gives CDR1 MNHEY and CDR2 SMNVEV. Trimming removed 9 bases from V and 6 bases from J; the gene matches leave 11 bases unexplained. Reading from cysteine to phenylalanine, the CDR3 counts 14 amino acids. Just CDR3 DNA is preserved here, 42 bases in frame from base 1. Source material: PBMCs or T cells enriched from blood (not recorded which). Rearrangement joined TRBV27 to TRBJ2-3, with TRBD2 identical over 8 junction bases. The origin of this receptor is a middle-aged man who had recovered from COVID-19. The DNA reads TGTGCCAGTACGTTAGCGGGGCCATGGGATACGCAGTATTTT. It specifies CASTLAGPWDTQYF.